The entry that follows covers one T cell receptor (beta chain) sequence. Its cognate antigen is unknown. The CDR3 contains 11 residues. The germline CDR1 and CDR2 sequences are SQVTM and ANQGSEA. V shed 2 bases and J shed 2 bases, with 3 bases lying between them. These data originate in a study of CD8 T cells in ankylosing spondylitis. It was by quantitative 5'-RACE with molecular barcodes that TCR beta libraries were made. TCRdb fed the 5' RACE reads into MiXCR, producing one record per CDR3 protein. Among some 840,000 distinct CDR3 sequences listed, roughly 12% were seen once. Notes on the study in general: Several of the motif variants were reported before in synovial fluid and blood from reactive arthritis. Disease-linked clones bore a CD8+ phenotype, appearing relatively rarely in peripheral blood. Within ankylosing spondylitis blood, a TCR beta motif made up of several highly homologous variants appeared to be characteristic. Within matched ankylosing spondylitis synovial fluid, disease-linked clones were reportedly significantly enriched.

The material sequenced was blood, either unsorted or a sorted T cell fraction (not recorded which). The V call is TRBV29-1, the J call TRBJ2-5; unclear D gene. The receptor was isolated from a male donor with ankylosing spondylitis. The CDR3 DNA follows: TGCAGCGTTGAATCTCAAGAGACCCAGTACTTC. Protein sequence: CSVESQETQYF.